The source of this TCR beta chain is a study of blood T cell repertoires in COVID-19. Study-wide context: Acute and convalescent COVID-19 samples came from the United States, Italy and Spain. Nucleic acid was either cDNA or gDNA, and it came from T cells, B-cell-depleted T cells, or PBMCs.

In the source study's methods: Amplification of reference gene primers was used by the study to estimate nucleated cell counts. Method: immunoSEQ multiplex PCR; TCRdb's copy keeps in-frame clones and lacks some. That table supplies the V and J calls and clone size; D and trimming were determined from the DNA. Among around 300,000 clones listed, about 90% were seen once. Germline CDR1 is ENHRY and CDR2 is SYGVKD. CDR3 size: 13 residues. The V segment lost 11 bases and the J segment 3 bases; nucleotides outside the gene matches: 6. This clone appeared a few times. This TCR derives from a young woman who had recovered from COVID-19. Sequencing was performed on peripheral blood. The genes are TRBV10-3 and TRBJ1-1, with TRBD1 identical over 10 bases. This CDR3 is CAGRDRGDTEAFF. CDR3 coding DNA: TGTGCCGGGAGGGACAGGGGAGACACTGAAGCTTTCTTT.